The present TCR beta chain was sequenced within a study of cytomegalovirus exposure and HLA in healthy donors. Turning to the study itself: As an earlier analysis found, roughly 180 million T cells yielded about 120 million unique TCR beta sequences. Study results and limitations: Some V segments (TRBV6-2 and TRBV6-3 among them) were excluded as indistinguishable. Researchers had no immune exposure information except CMV serostatus available. A later analysis found TCR association rates differed by HLA locus, highest for DRB1 and lowest for HLA-C.

It was with 60 Vbeta and 13 Jbeta primers that the PCR ran. Method: immunoSEQ multiplex PCR; TCRdb's copy keeps in-frame clones and lacks some. The table records roughly 190,000 clones, approximately 70% of them present only once. V shed 5 bases and J 5 bases; nucleotides not matched to a gene: 17. CDR3 size: 17 residues. Germline V CDR1 and CDR2: SEHNR, FQNEAQ (reference sequence). Worth noting for this clone: The target antigen is unknown.

The TCR sequence derives from a woman under 40 in good health and CMV-seronegative. This sequence joins TRBV7-9 and TRBJ2-5, with 7 bases lining up with TRBD1. Sequencing was done on a sample of PBMCs. The DNA of the CDR3 is TGTGCCAGCAGCCCATTGACAGGGCTTGGATCGGTTGAGACCCAGTACTTC. Protein sequence: CASSPLTGLGSVETQYF.